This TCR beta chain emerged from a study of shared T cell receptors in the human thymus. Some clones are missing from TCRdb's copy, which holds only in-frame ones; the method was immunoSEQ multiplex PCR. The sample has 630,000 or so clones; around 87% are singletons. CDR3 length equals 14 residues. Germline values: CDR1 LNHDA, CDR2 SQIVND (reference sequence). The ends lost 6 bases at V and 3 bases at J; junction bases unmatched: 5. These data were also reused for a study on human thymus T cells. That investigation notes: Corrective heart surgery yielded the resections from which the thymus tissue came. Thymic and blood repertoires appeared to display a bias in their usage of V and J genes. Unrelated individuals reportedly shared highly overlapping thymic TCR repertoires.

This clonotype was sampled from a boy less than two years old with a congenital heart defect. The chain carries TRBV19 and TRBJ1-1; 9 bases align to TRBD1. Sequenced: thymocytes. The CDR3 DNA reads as TGTGCCAGTAGGCTCCGGGACAGGGACACTGAAGCTTTCTTT. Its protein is CASRLRDRDTEAFF.